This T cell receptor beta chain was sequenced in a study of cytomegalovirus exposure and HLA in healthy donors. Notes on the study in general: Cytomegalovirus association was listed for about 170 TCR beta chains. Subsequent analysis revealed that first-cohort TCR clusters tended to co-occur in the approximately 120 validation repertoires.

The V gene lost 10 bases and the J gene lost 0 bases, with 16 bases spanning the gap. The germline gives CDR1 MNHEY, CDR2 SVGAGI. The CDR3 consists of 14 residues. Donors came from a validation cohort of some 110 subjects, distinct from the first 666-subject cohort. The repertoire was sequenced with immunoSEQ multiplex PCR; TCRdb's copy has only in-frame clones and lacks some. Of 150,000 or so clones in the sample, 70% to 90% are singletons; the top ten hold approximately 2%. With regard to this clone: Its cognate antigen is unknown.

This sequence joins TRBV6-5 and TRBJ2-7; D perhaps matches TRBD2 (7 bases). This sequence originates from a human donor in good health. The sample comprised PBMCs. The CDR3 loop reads CAINREGFSYEQYF. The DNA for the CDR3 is TGTGCCATCAACAGGGAGGGGTTCTCCTACGAGCAGTACTTC.